These 29 T cell receptor beta chains share one sample of origin, sequenced in a study of blood T cell repertoires in COVID-19. Libraries were prepared by immunoSEQ multiplex PCR; TCRdb keeps only in-frame clonotypes and omits some of them. The data show a few hundred thousand clones, about 85% seen once. The material sequenced was peripheral blood. Receptor source: a woman between 18 and 29 years old with acute or convalescent COVID-19.

This clone was observed once. J is TRBJ2-5 and V is TRBV5-5; D may be TRBD2 (6 bases). Germline CDR1 reads SGHKS; CDR2 reads YYEKEE (reference sequence). The V end lost 2 bases, the J end lost 4 bases, and 15 bases lay between the germline ends. This CDR3 has 15 amino acids. As DNA, the CDR3 is TGTGCCAGCAGCTTACAACTGGGAGGAGGAGAGACCCAGTACTTC. It is translated as CASSLQLGGGETQYF.

The chain is built from TRBV6-5 and TRBJ1-2, with 10 positions matching TRBD1. Germline-derived CDR1 and CDR2 are MNHEY and SVGAGI. J was trimmed by 10 bases and V by 6 bases; bases with no gene match: 11. The CDR3 is 14 amino acids. CDR3 in DNA: TGTGCCAGCAGATATGGGACAGGGGTTGGTACCTACACCTTC. Its translation is CASRYGTGVGTYTF.

This clone was counted only a few times. The V call is TRBV10-3, the J call TRBJ1-1, with TRBD1 as a possible D gene (6 bases). Germline loops: CDR1 ENHRY, CDR2 SYGVKD. The CDR3 length is 14 residues. Trimming cost V 8 bases and J 0 bases, with 13 bases left between them. CDR3 sequence (DNA): TGTGCCATCGGTACAGGGACGGTGAACACTGAAGCTTTCTTT. Translation gives CAIGTGTVNTEAFF.

The chain uses TRBV21-1 and TRBJ1-1; the table assigns TRBD1, which was not confirmed against the DNA. TRBV21-1 is given as a pseudogene. The CDR3 loop spans 14 amino acids. The CDR3 bases are TGTGCCAGCAGCAAAAGGGGACAGTTCGCTGAAGCTTTCTTT. Translating it yields CASSKRGQFAEAFF.

This clone was observed a handful of times. Here the CDR3 reads CASSLFLDQPQHF. CDR3 nucleotides: TGTGCCAGCAGCTTATTTCTCGATCAGCCCCAGCATTTT. The rearrangement uses TRBV11-2 and TRBJ1-5; the D is unclear. Germline V CDR1 and CDR2: SGHAT, FQNNGV. Trimming removed 2 bases from V and 5 bases from J, with 7 bases in between. This CDR3 contains 13 residues.

In this sample, this clone turned up a few times. The chain is built from TRBV4-1 and TRBJ1-5, with D possibly matching TRBD1 (5 bases). The CDR3 is 14 amino acids. Germline CDR1 is MGHRA and CDR2 is YSYEKL. Trimming left V 4 bases short and J 6 bases short, with 13 bases between. CDR3 in amino acids: CASSPLLRGQPQHF. In DNA form, the CDR3 reads TGCGCCAGCAGCCCTCTCCTTAGGGGTCAGCCCCAGCATTTT.

V and J are TRBV3-1 (or the pseudogene TRBV3-2) and TRBJ2-5; 13 bases are shared with TRBD2. The CDR3 runs 16 residues. Trimming at V came to 2 bases and at J to 5 bases, leaving 5 bases not matched to a gene. Germline-derived CDR1 and CDR2 are LGHDT and YNNKEL (reference sequence). The CDR3 DNA follows: TGTGCCAGCAGCCAATTATTGACTAGCGGGAGGGAGACCCAGTACTTC. Residues: CASSQLLTSGRETQYF.

CDR3 sequence: CASSGRVLAGKETQYF. The CDR3 region has the DNA TGTGCCAGCAGCGGACGGGTACTAGCGGGGAAAGAGACCCAGTACTTC. This chain connects TRBV7-2 to TRBJ2-5; the match to TRBD2 covers 10 bases. The junction had 9 bases not matched to a gene; V was cut back by 5 bases and J by 3 bases. CDR3 length: 16 residues. Germline lookup yields CDR1 SGHTA and CDR2 FQGNSA.

The chain employs TRBV7-8 and TRBJ2-1; TRBD2 aligns across 7 bases. The V gene's germline CDR1 is SGHVS and CDR2 FQNEAQ. This CDR3 has 15 amino acids. The V gene end was trimmed by 4 bases and the J gene end by 7 bases; junction bases not matched to a gene: 10. The DNA of the CDR3 is TGTGCCAGCAGCTCCCAGCGGGGCGGAGGAAATGAGCAGTTCTTC. Translating it yields CASSSQRGGGNEQFF.

Only one count was recorded for this clone. The V gene is TRBV24-1, the J gene TRBJ2-7; the match to TRBD2 covers 7 bases. The CDR3 length is 15 residues. The V gene's germline CDR1 is KGHDR and CDR2 SFDVKD. Trimming cost V 5 bases and J 0 bases; bases outside gene matches: 6. The CDR3 region is CATSATTSNSYEQYF. The CDR3 DNA reads TGTGCCACCAGTGCGACGACTAGCAACTCCTACGAGCAGTACTTC.

The CDR3 DNA follows: TGTGCCAGCAGCTTGATGGGACAGGGTAACTATGGCTACACCTTC. Its protein is CASSLMGQGNYGYTF. The chain couples TRBV5-5 to TRBJ1-2; 9 nucleotides line up with TRBD1. CDR3 length: 15 residues. Trimming cost V 1 base and J 1 base; bases outside gene matches: 2. Germline V lookup: CDR1 SGHKS, CDR2 YYEKEE (reference sequence).

The genes are TRBV5-1 and TRBJ2-3; tentatively, D is TRBD2 (5 bases). Trimming cost V 4 bases and J 0 bases, with 15 bases left between them. This CDR3 contains 16 residues. The germline V gene encodes CDR1 SGHRS and CDR2 YFSETQ. The CDR3 reads CASSLDSATSTDTQYF. The CDR3 coding sequence is TGCGCCAGCAGCCTAGATAGCGCGACTAGCACAGATACGCAGTATTTT.

This chain connects TRBV19 to TRBJ1-6; 8 bases match TRBD1. The V gene end was trimmed by 5 bases and the J gene end by 10 bases; junction bases not matched to a gene: 7. The CDR3 covers 14 residues. The germline V gene encodes CDR1 LNHDA and CDR2 SQIVND (reference sequence). CDR3 sequence (DNA): TGTGCCAGTAGTCCCCAGACAGGGGAGTCACCCCTCCACTTT. It codes for CASSPQTGESPLHF.

This chain uses TRBV9 with TRBJ1-2; D unresolved. The CDR3 consists of 13 residues. The germline V gene encodes CDR1 SGDLS and CDR2 YYNGEE. Trimming removed 3 bases from V and 1 base from J, with 7 bases in between. The CDR3 DNA sequence: TGTGCCAGCAGCGGCGAACTTAACTATGGCTACACCTTC. Translating gives CASSGELNYGYTF. The full variable domain, in which reference TRBV9 and TRBJ1-2 provide the parts outside the CDR3, is DSGVTQTPKHLITATGQRVTLRCSPRSGDLSVYWYQQSLDQGLQFLIQYYNGEERAKGNILERFSAQQFPDLHSELNLSSLELGDSALYFCASSGELNYGYTFGSGTRLTVV.

The CDR3 sequence is CASSEGDRNTEAFF. The CDR3 DNA reads TGTGCCAGCAGTGAAGGGGACAGGAACACTGAAGCTTTCTTT. V and J are TRBV6-1 and TRBJ1-1; the match to TRBD1 covers 7 bases. The CDR3 spans 14 residues. CDR1 and CDR2 (germline): MNHNS, SASEGT. V shed 1 base and J 1 base; nucleotides not matched to a gene: 0.

This clone was observed a single time. The chain recombines TRBV18 with TRBJ1-2; a weak D match, TRBD1 (6 bases). There are 13 residues in the CDR3. Germline loops: CDR1 KGHSH, CDR2 LQKENI. Between the trimmed V and J ends, which lost 3 bases and 6 bases, there was a span of 11 bases. The DNA for the CDR3 is TGTGCCAGCTCACCGACAGGTATTAATGGCTACACCTTC. This gives the protein CASSPTGINGYTF.

V is TRBV5-4 and J is TRBJ2-5; maybe TRBD1 (5 bases). Germline CDR1 is SGHNT and CDR2 is YYREEE (reference sequence). The V end lost 0 bases, the J end lost 3 bases, and 15 bases lay between the germline ends. The CDR3 contains 16 residues. This chain's CDR3 is CASSLAGRALEETQYF. As DNA, the CDR3 is TGTGCCAGCAGCTTGGCGGGCAGGGCCCTTGAAGAGACCCAGTACTTC.

The chain has TRBV19 and TRBJ1-5; D perhaps matches TRBD1 (5 bases). Germline CDR1 reads LNHDA; CDR2 reads SQIVND (reference sequence). The V and J ends lost 3 bases and 3 bases respectively, with 15 bases between them. This CDR3 spans 16 amino acids. Here the CDR3 reads CASSIYQGGYNQPQHF. CDR3 in DNA: TGTGCCAGTAGTATCTACCAGGGAGGTTACAATCAGCCCCAGCATTTT.

The chain is built from TRBV29-1 and TRBJ1-2, with D perhaps TRBD1 (5 bases). V shed 5 bases and J shed 8 bases, with 15 bases lying between them. The CDR3 runs 12 residues. The germline V gene encodes CDR1 SQVTM and CDR2 ANQGSEA. The chain's CDR3 is CSVSGGGGGYTF. The CDR3 DNA follows: TGCAGCGTTTCCGGCGGGGGAGGAGGCTACACCTTC.

The V and J genes are TRBV28 and TRBJ1-4; unclear D gene. V lost 5 bases and J 7 bases, leaving 17 bases between the germline ends. Germline-derived CDR1 and CDR2 are MDHEN and SYDVKM. The CDR3 totals 15 residues. CDR3 protein: CASSAWEGTGEKLFF. The CDR3 coding sequence is TGTGCCAGCAGTGCGTGGGAGGGTACTGGTGAAAAACTGTTTTTT.

V is TRBV6-1 and J is TRBJ2-7; 7 bases agree with TRBD1. Per the germline V gene, CDR1 is MNHNS and CDR2 is SASEGT. With 1 base clipped from V and 10 bases from J, the junction kept 7 bases outside the gene matches. The CDR3 loop spans 13 amino acids. The CDR3 DNA follows: TGTGCCAGCAGTGAAGTTAGAACAGGGGAACAGTACTTC. It is translated as CASSEVRTGEQYF.

V gene TRBV6-5 combines with J gene TRBJ1-1, with D tentatively TRBD1 (5 bases). The CDR3 is made up of 15 amino acids. Trimming removed 6 bases from V and 6 bases from J, with 20 bases in between. In germline, CDR1 is MNHEY, CDR2 SVGAGI. The CDR3 reads CASRLSRTPWAEAFF. DNA of the CDR3: TGTGCCAGCAGGCTGTCTCGGACACCCTGGGCTGAAGCTTTCTTT.

The chain recombines TRBV7-3 with TRBJ2-2; 8 positions agree with TRBD1. The V segment lost 5 bases and the J segment 4 bases; nucleotides outside the gene matches: 9. Looked up from germline, CDR1 is SGHTA and CDR2 is FQGTGA. The CDR3 sequence is 16 residues long. As DNA, the CDR3 is TGTGCCAGCAGCCCCGGACAGGGAAGCGGCACCGGGGAGCTGTTTTTT. As protein: CASSPGQGSGTGELFF.

The rearrangement links TRBV15 to TRBJ2-1; D is possibly TRBD2 (5 bases). Germline V gives CDR1 LNHNV, CDR2 YYDKDF (reference sequence). V was shortened by 1 base and J by 5 bases, with 15 bases between the two germline ends. This CDR3 is built from 16 residues. The CDR3, as DNA: TGTGCCACCAGCAGAGGCCGAGAGGGTATAAACAATGAGCAGTTCTTC. Encoded protein: CATSRGREGINNEQFF. The full variable domain, rest sourced from reference TRBV15 and TRBJ2-1, is DAMVIQNPRYQVTQFGKPVTLSCSQTLNHNVMYWYQQKSSQAPKLLFHYYDKDFNNEADTPDNFQSRRPNTSFCFLDIRSPGLGDTAMYLCATSRGREGINNEQFFGPGTRLTVL.

The chain uses TRBV2 and TRBJ2-7; a possible D gene is TRBD1 (5 bases). Germline CDR1 and CDR2: SNHLY and FYNNEI. CDR3 length: 16 residues. V lost 2 bases and J lost 0, with 14 bases in between. CDR3 DNA sequence: TGTGCCAGCAGTGAAAGTTGGCAGGGCCCCTCCTACGAGCAGTACTTC. It encodes CASSESWQGPSYEQYF.

The chain's CDR3 is CASSLALHEQFF. For the CDR3, the DNA is TGTGCCAGCAGCTTGGCACTGCATGAGCAGTTCTTC. The chain uses TRBV5-6 and TRBJ2-1, with D unresolved. This CDR3 has 12 residues. Germline V gives CDR1 SGHDT, CDR2 YYEEEE. V dropped 0 bases and J dropped 8 bases, with 6 bases sitting between them.

The rearrangement joins TRBV7-4 to TRBJ1-5; 7 bases align to TRBD1. With 7 bases clipped from V and 2 bases from J, the junction kept 20 bases outside the gene matches. Germline lookup yields CDR1 SGHVT and CDR2 SQSDAQ. The CDR3 runs to 19 residues. Here the CDR3 DNA reads TGTGCCAGCACCCTCAGTTCGGAAATGACAGGGAGCGGCAATCAGCCCCAGCATTTT. It encodes CASTLSSEMTGSGNQPQHF.

The chain links TRBV3-1 (or the pseudogene TRBV3-2) to TRBJ2-1, with TRBD2 matching over 8 bases. The V segment lost 5 bases and the J segment 1 base; nucleotides outside the gene matches: 10. CDR3 length equals 17 residues. Germline loops: CDR1 LGHDT, CDR2 YNNKEL (reference sequence). CDR3 coding DNA: TGTGCCAGCAGCACCCTAGCGGGCAGACTATCCTACAATGAGCAGTTCTTC. Encoded protein: CASSTLAGRLSYNEQFF.

The chain is built from TRBV5-1 and TRBJ1-1, with TRBD1 matching 9 bases. This CDR3 is built from 12 residues. The J segment lost 11 bases and the V segment lost 3 bases, leaving 5 bases of the junction unmatched. Germline V gene sequence: CDR1 SGHRS, CDR2 YFSETQ. CDR3: CASSSTGQGAFF. The CDR3 region has the DNA TGCGCCAGCAGCTCGACAGGACAGGGGGCTTTCTTT.